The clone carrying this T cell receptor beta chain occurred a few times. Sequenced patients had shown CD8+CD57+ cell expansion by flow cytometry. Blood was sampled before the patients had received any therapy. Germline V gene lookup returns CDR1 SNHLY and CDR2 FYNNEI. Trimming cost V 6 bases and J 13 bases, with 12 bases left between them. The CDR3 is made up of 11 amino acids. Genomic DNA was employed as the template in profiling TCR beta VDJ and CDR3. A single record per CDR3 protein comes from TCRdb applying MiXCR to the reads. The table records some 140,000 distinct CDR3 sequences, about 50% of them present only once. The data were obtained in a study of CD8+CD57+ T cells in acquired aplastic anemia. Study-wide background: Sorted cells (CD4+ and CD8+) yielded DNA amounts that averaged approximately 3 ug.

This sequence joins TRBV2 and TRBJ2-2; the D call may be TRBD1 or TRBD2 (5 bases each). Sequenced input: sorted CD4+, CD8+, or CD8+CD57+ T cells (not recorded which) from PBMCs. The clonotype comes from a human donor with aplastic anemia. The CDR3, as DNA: TGTGCCAGCAGGTCCGGGACCGGGCTGTTTTTT. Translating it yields CASRSGTGLFF. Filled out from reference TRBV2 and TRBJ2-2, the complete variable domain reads EPEVTQTPSHQVTQMGQEVILRCVPISNHLYFYWYRQILGQKVEFLVSFYNNEISEKSEIFDDQFSVERPDGSNFTLKIRSTKLEDSAMYFCASRSGTGLFFGEGSRLTVL.